Below, 2 T cell receptor beta chains from the same sample are listed, as sequenced in a study of CD8 T cells in Susac syndrome. cDNA came from roughly 0.53 to 1 ug RNA primed by random hexamers. TCRdb re-derived calls from the immunoSEQ multiplex PCR reads in MiXCR, one entry per CDR3 protein. Of about 69,000 distinct CDR3 sequences in the sample, 95% were seen once. Source material: CD8+ T cells from PBMCs. The receptors here all came from a human donor in good health.

The chain employs TRBV27 and TRBJ2-2; D unresolved. V lost 2 bases, J lost 0 bases, and 4 bases lay in between. Germline assignment: CDR1 MNHEY and CDR2 SMNVEV (reference sequence). This CDR3 has 14 amino acids. CDR3 nucleotide sequence: TGTGCCAGCAGTTTAGTTGCGAACACCGGGGAGCTGTTTTTT. Residues: CASSLVANTGELFF.

The chain carries TRBV19 and TRBJ1-1; no firm D call. The ends were cut back, 3 bases at V and 1 base at J, with 3 bases in the middle. Germline V gene data show CDR1 as LNHDA and CDR2 as SQIVND (reference sequence). The CDR3 loop spans 12 amino acids. For the CDR3, the DNA is TGTGCCAGTAGTATGCCGAACACTGAAGCTTTCTTT. Translation: CASSMPNTEAFF.